The clone carrying this TCR beta chain was recorded once. From germline, CDR1 is SGHTA and CDR2 FQGNSA. Trimming pared 1 base from V and 4 bases from J, leaving 22 bases between. This CDR3 has 18 residues. Roughly 0.45 to 1 ug RNA was reverse transcribed with random hexamers. Each CDR3 protein is one row after TCRdb ran MiXCR on the immunoSEQ multiplex PCR reads. The table records some 190,000 distinct CDR3 sequences, about 95% of them present only once. Patients with Susac syndrome showed fulfilment of recently defined diagnostic criteria for definite or probable disease. The record originates from a study of CD8 T cells in Susac syndrome.

The chain combines TRBV7-2 with TRBJ2-5, with D possibly being TRBD1 (5 bases). Specimen: CD4+ T cells from PBMCs. This clonotype was obtained from a human donor with Susac syndrome. CDR3 bases: TGTGCCAGCAGCTTAGTTCGATGGACATCGGCGGCTGGAGAGACCCAGTACTTC. Amino acids: CASSLVRWTSAAGETQYF.